This T cell receptor beta chain was captured by sequencing in a study of somatic mutations in cytotoxic T cells in rheumatoid arthritis. A word on this clone: Its antigen is not identified.

The data were produced by immunoSEQ multiplex PCR, yet TCRdb's version contains in-frame clones alone and is incomplete. The data contain 9,400 or so clones, approximately 75% of them singletons. The CDR3 has 16 residues. V gave up 5 bases and J gave up 8 bases, with 21 bases separating them. From germline, CDR1 is SGHAT and CDR2 FQNNGV. General study points: Per patient, the largest CD8+ clone was found to exceed 20% of CD8+ cells in about an eighth of the roughly 60 cases.

This sequence joins TRBV11-2 and TRBJ2-2; D not certain. This sequence was found in a woman in her 50s in good health. Sequenced sample: CD8+ T cells sorted from blood. The CDR3 loop is CASSPHVAGPTGELFF. CDR3 in DNA: TGTGCCAGCAGCCCACACGTGGCAGGCCCGACAGGGGAGCTGTTTTTT.